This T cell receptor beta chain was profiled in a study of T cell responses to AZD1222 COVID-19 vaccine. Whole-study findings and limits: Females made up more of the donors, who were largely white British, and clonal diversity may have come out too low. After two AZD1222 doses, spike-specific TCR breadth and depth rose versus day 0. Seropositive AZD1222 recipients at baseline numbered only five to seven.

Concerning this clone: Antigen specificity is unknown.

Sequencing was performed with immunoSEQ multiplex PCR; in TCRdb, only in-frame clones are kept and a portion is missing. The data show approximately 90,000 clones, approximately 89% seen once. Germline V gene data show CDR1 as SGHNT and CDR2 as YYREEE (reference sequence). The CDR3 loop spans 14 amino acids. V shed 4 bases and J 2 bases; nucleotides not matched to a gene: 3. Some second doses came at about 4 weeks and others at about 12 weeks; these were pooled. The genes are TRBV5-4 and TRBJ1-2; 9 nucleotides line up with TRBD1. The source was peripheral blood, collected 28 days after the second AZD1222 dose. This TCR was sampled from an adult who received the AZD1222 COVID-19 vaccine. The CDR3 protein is CASSRGQGNYGYTF. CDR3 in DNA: TGTGCCAGCAGCCGAGGACAGGGGAACTATGGCTACACCTTC.